The rows below give T cell receptor beta chains drawn from one sample of a study of blood T cell repertoires in COVID-19. The data were produced by immunoSEQ multiplex PCR, yet TCRdb's version contains in-frame clones alone and is incomplete. The sample lists around 68,000 clones, roughly 87% occurring once. Sample: peripheral blood. These receptors were collected from a man aged 50 or older with active COVID-19. CDR3s include the opening cysteine and the closing phenylalanine or tryptophan. The D gene is left open where the match is weak. Size tells how often a clone was seen (once, few, many) or the class of an expanded clone, and some rows leave it out.

v_gene,abundance,d_gene,j_gene,CDR3nt,CDR3aa
TRBV7-6,-,-,TRBJ2-2,TGTGCCAGCAGCTTAGTCCAGGGGACCGGGGAGCTGTTTTTT,CASSLVQGTGELFF
TRBV4-2,-,TRBD1,TRBJ1-2,TGTGCCAGCAGCCAAGTCCGGGGACAGGGCGCGTCCTATGGCTACACCTTC,CASSQVRGQGASYGYTF
TRBV24-1,-,TRBD2,TRBJ2-5,TGTGCCACCTCCGGGACTAGGGACTTGGGAGAGACCCAGTACTTC,CATSGTRDLGETQYF
TRBV4-3,-,TRBD1,TRBJ1-4,TGCGCCAGCAGCCAAGAGACAGGGGTTAATGAAAAACTGTTTTTT,CASSQETGVNEKLFF
TRBV7-2,-,-,TRBJ1-1,TGTGCCAGCAGCCCGTCTCGGGACACTGAAGCTTTCTTT,CASSPSRDTEAFF
TRBV28,-,TRBD1,TRBJ1-2,TGTGCCAGCAGTGACAGGGCGCATGGCTACACCTTC,CASSDRAHGYTF
TRBV9,once,-,TRBJ1-1,TGTGCCAGCAGCGTAGATCCCGCGGTTCCCACTGAAGCTTTCTTT,CASSVDPAVPTEAFF
TRBV12-5,-,-,TRBJ1-2,TGTGCTAGCTCCCGCGGGGGAGGGGATGGCTACACCTTC,CASSRGGGDGYTF
TRBV13,-,TRBD1,TRBJ2-3,TGTGCCAGCAGCTCCCTAGGGACAGGGCTTAGCACAGATACGCAGTATTTT,CASSSLGTGLSTDTQYF
TRBV9,once,-,TRBJ1-5,TGTGCCAGCAGCGTATTCCCTGGAGCTACCTTGATAAGCAATCAGCCCCAGCATTTT,CASSVFPGATLISNQPQHF
TRBV6-2/TRBV6-3,once,-,TRBJ2-5,TGTGCCAGCAGTTATGGTCCCGGACTACAAGAGACCCAGTACTTC,CASSYGPGLQETQYF
TRBV27,-,-,TRBJ1-2,TGTGCCAGCAGTTTATCGATCGCAGTTCACGGCTACACCTTC,CASSLSIAVHGYTF
TRBV28,-,TRBD1,TRBJ1-1,TGTGCCAGCAGCCCACCAACCGGACAGGGTAGGGCTTTCTTT,CASSPPTGQGRAFF
TRBV7-9,-,-,TRBJ2-2,TGTGCCAGCAGCTTAGCGGGGGGGCCAGCCGGGGAGCTGTTTTTT,CASSLAGGPAGELFF
TRBV24-1,-,-,TRBJ2-3,TGTGCCACCAGTCGGGCGGGGCTTGGGGGCACAGATACGCAGTATTTT,CATSRAGLGGTDTQYF
TRBV28,-,-,TRBJ2-7,TGTGCCAGCAGTCCGCCCCACTACTACGAGCAGTACTTC,CASSPPHYYEQYF
TRBV7-2,-,TRBD2,TRBJ2-1,TGTGCCAGCAGCCCAAGCGGGAGTCGCAACAATGAGCAGTTCTTC,CASSPSGSRNNEQFF
TRBV19,-,TRBD2,TRBJ2-7,TGTGCCAGTAGTAGTACACCGGGGGGGACCTACGAGCAGTACTTC,CASSSTPGGTYEQYF
TRBV5-5,-,TRBD1,TRBJ2-7,TGTGCCAGCAGCCCATGGACAGGGGGCTACGAGCAGTACTTC,CASSPWTGGYEQYF
TRBV12-3/TRBV12-4,-,-,TRBJ2-7,TGTGCCAGCAGTTTTAGTACAGGTAGCGAGCAGTACTTC,CASSFSTGSEQYF
TRBV5-1,-,TRBD1,TRBJ2-7,TGCGCCAGCAGCTTGTCGGCAGGGGGTGGCGAGCAGTACTTC,CASSLSAGGGEQYF
TRBV6-6,-,-,TRBJ2-3,TGTGCCAGCAGTTATCCTTTGGTTGGCAGCACAGATACGCAGTATTTT,CASSYPLVGSTDTQYF
TRBV6-4,-,-,TRBJ2-1,TGTGCCAGCAGAGAGGACTTCAGGAGCTCCTACAATGAGCAGTTCTTC,CASREDFRSSYNEQFF